The 2 T cell receptor beta chains below come from one sample, sequenced in a study of Graves' ophthalmopathy and Graves' hyperthyroidism. Using RNA transcripts, the TCR beta CDR3 regions were amplified. First-round RT-PCR employed HTBI primers, with a second-round multiplex PCR after it. MiXCR, applied by TCRdb to the multiplex PCR reads, yields one record per CDR3 protein. The repertoire holds 300,000 to 400,000 distinct CDR3 sequences, with roughly 15% as singletons. Sequencing was carried out using peripheral blood. The receptors come from an adult man with Graves' ophthalmopathy.

This clonotype was detected ten times or more. The rearrangement links TRBV6-1 to TRBJ1-2; D may be TRBD1 (5 bases). Germline CDR1 is MNHNS and CDR2 is SASEGT. The CDR3 runs 17 residues. V was trimmed by 1 base and J by 3 bases, leaving 18 bases between them. CDR3 bases: TGTGCCAGCAGTGAAGACCCCCTGGGCAGGGACGACTATGGCTACACCTTC. As protein: CASSEDPLGRDDYGYTF.

This clonotype occurred a few times. A much larger clone sits a single nucleotide away, making a read error possible. The rearrangement joins TRBV11-1 to TRBJ1-1; D is undetermined. Germline loops: CDR1 SGHAT, CDR2 FQDESV (reference sequence). The CDR3 is 13 amino acids. The CDR3 protein is CDSSFHMNTEAFF. CDR3 DNA sequence: TGTGACAGCAGCTTTCACATGAACACTGAAGCTTTCTTT.